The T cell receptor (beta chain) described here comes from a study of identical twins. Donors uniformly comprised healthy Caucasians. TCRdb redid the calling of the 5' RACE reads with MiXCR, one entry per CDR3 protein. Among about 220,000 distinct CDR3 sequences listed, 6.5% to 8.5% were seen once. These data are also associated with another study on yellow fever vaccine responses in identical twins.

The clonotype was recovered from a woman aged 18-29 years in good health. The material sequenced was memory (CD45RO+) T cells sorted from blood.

CDR3 sequence reads: CASSESEFRGAWPQHF. In nucleotides, the CDR3 is TGCGCCAGCAGTGAGTCAGAGTTTCGGGGGGCCTGGCCCCAGCATTTT. The chain joins TRBV10-2 to TRBJ1-5, with D tentatively TRBD1 (6 bases). The germline V gene has CDR1 WSHSY and CDR2 SAAADI. V gave up 0 bases and J gave up 9 bases, with 18 bases separating them. The CDR3 is made up of 16 amino acids.